This T cell receptor (beta chain) was recovered during a study of post-analysis software for immune sequencing data. Overall study context: The disease courses covered relapsing-remitting, secondary progressive and progressive-relapsing multiple sclerosis.

Study outcomes and limitations: F measure grouped same-batch samples tightly together. Among 4 or 5 TRBV segments more frequent in patients than controls were TRBV5-6, TRBV5-1 and TRBV20-1. There was significantly lower normalized Chao1 diversity in multiple sclerosis patients than in controls.

CDR3 length: 14 residues. This clonotype was counted once. Its target is unknown. The library was made from cDNA and included unique molecular identifiers. TCRdb processed the PCR reads anew with MiXCR; each CDR3 protein has one entry. The sample lists about 400,000 distinct CDR3 sequences; approximately 38% were seen once. Material for sequencing was blood. This sequence originates from a girl aged 10-17 years with multiple sclerosis. This chain links TRBV12-3 or TRBV12-4 with TRBJ2-5; D perhaps matches TRBD2 (6 bases). TRBJ2-7 explains the end of the DNA better; the J call may be wrong. The CDR3 coding sequence is TGTGCCAGCATCACCGCGGGACGTCTCCCCGAGCAGTACTTC. It codes for CASITAGRLPEQYF.